This TCR beta chain is from a study of cytomegalovirus exposure and HLA in healthy donors. It was healthy bone marrow donors who served as donors. CDR1 and CDR2 (germline): MGHRA, YSYEKL. Trimming removed 1 base from V and 4 bases from J; junction bases left unmatched: 4. The CDR3 consists of 16 residues. The PCR used 60 Vbeta and 13 Jbeta primers. As handled by the study authors: Later analysis identified some 88 million unique TCR beta chains, approximately 11 million shared. Assay: immunoSEQ multiplex PCR; the TCRdb copy retains only in-frame clones and omits some. V and J calls and clone size come straight from that table; D and trimming were deduced from the DNA. The table has 160,000 or so clones, roughly 80% seen once; the top ten hold 3.1%.

The sequence was collected from a middle-aged woman in good health and CMV-seronegative. Material for sequencing was PBMCs. This chain uses TRBV4-1 with TRBJ2-1; 10 bases agree with TRBD2. The CDR3 sequence is CASSQASGGIYNEQFF. DNA of the CDR3: TGCGCCAGCAGCCAAGCTAGCGGGGGCATTTACAATGAGCAGTTCTTC.